The rows below give T cell receptor beta chains drawn from one sample of a study of T cell responses to AZD1222 COVID-19 vaccine. Data came from immunoSEQ multiplex PCR; TCRdb stores just in-frame clones and leaves some out. The sample consists of 150,000 or so clones, around nine tenths of them appearing once. The sequences come from peripheral blood, collected after recovery from COVID-19. These receptors were obtained from an adult who had recovered from COVID-19. Each CDR3 is given with its conserved first and last residue. Fields, in order: J gene, V gene, D gene, CDR3 protein, CDR3 DNA. A D gene is named only where the DNA matches it firmly.

j_gene: TRBJ1-2
v_gene: TRBV3-1/TRBV3-2
d_gene: -
CDR3aa: CASSQVKGGGYTF
CDR3nt: TGTGCCAGCAGCCAAGTCAAAGGGGGTGGCTACACCTTC

j_gene: TRBJ2-5
v_gene: TRBV4-1
d_gene: TRBD1
CDR3aa: CASSVDRGPYQETQYF
CDR3nt: TGCGCCAGCAGCGTCGACAGGGGGCCTTACCAAGAGACCCAGTACTTC

j_gene: TRBJ1-5
v_gene: TRBV19
d_gene: -
CDR3aa: CASSIHERGQPQHF
CDR3nt: TGTGCCAGTAGTATTCACGAACGGGGTCAGCCCCAGCATTTT

j_gene: TRBJ2-7
v_gene: TRBV25-1
d_gene: -
CDR3aa: CASRLAGTSGYEQYF
CDR3nt: TGTGCCAGCAGACTGGCCGGGACATCCGGCTACGAGCAGTACTTC

j_gene: TRBJ1-4
v_gene: TRBV28
d_gene: -
CDR3aa: CASSVGRFNEKLFF
CDR3nt: TGTGCCAGCAGTGTGGGACGGTTTAATGAAAAACTGTTTTTT

j_gene: TRBJ2-7
v_gene: TRBV28
d_gene: -
CDR3aa: CASSLSGQPYEQYF
CDR3nt: TGTGCCAGCAGTTTGTCTGGACAACCCTACGAGCAGTACTTC

j_gene: TRBJ2-7
v_gene: TRBV2
d_gene: TRBD2
CDR3aa: CASNLAGGLDGQYF
CDR3nt: TGTGCCAGCAACCTAGCGGGGGGGCTCGACGGGCAGTACTTC

j_gene: TRBJ2-1
v_gene: TRBV6-5
d_gene: TRBD2
CDR3aa: CASSGTRSYNEQFF
CDR3nt: TGTGCCAGCAGCGGGACTAGAAGTTACAATGAGCAGTTCTTC

j_gene: TRBJ1-6
v_gene: TRBV6-2/TRBV6-3
d_gene: -
CDR3aa: CASSYSRGAGGSPLHF
CDR3nt: TGTGCCAGCAGTTACTCCCGAGGGGCTGGTGGTTCACCCCTCCACTTT

j_gene: TRBJ1-2
v_gene: TRBV7-9
d_gene: -
CDR3aa: CASSPARGHYGYTF
CDR3nt: TGTGCCAGCAGCCCCGCCCGGGGTCACTATGGCTACACCTTC